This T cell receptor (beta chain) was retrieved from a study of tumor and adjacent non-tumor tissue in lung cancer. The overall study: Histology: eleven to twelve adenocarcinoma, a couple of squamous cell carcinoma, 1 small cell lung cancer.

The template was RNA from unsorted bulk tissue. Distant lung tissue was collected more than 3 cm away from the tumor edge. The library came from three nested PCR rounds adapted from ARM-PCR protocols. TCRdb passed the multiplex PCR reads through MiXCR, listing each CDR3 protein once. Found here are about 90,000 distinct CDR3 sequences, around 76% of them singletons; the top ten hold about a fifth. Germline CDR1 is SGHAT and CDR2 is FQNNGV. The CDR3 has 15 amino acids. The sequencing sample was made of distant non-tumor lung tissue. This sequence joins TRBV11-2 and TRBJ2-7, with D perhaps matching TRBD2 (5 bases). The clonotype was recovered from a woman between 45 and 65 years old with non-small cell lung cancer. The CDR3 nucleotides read TGTGTCGGCAGCTTCGGGATTAGCGCCTCCTACGAGCAGTACTTC. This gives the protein CVGSFGISASYEQYF.